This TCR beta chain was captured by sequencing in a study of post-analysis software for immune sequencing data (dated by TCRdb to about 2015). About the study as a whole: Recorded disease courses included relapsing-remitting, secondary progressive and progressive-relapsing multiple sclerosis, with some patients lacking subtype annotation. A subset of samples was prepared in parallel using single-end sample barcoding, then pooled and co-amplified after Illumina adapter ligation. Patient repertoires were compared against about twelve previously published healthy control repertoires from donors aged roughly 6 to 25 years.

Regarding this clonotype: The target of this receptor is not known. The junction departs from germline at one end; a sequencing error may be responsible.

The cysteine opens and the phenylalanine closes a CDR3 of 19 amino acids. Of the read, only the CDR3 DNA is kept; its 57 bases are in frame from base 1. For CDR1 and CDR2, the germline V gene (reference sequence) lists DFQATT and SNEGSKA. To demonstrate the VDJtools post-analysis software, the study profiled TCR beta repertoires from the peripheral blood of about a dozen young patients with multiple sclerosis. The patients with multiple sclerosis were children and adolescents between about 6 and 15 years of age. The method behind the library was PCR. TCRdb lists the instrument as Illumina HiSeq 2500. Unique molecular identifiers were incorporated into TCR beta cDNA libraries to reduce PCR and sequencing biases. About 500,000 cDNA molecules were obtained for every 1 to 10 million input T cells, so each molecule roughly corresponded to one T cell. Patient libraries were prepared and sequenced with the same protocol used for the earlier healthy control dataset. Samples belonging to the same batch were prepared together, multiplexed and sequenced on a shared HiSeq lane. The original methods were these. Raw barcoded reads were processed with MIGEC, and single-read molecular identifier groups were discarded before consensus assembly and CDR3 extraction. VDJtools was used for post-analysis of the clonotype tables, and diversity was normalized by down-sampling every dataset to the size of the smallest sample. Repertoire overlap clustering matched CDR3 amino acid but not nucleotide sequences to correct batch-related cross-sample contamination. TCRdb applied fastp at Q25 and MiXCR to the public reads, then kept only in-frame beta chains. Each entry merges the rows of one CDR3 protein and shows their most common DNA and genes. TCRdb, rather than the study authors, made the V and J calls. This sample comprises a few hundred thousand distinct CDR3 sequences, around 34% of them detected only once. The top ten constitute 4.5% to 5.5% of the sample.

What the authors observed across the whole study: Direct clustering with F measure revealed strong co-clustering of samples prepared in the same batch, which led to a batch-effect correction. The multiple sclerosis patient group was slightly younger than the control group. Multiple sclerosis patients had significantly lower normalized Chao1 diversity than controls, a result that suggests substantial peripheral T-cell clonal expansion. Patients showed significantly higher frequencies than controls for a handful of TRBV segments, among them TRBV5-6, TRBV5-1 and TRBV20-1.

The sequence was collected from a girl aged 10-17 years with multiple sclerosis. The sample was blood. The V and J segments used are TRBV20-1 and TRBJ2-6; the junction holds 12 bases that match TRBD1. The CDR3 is CSARIRDRGPGSGANVLTF. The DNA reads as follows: TGCAGTGCTAGAATCCGGGACAGGGGGCCTGGCTCTGGGGCCAACGTCTTGACTTTC.